These 20 T cell receptor beta chains were sequenced from one sample in a study of Graves' ophthalmopathy and Graves' hyperthyroidism. From RNA, the CDR3 regions of TCR beta chains were amplified and sequenced. HTBI primers were employed in first-round RT-PCR, then a second-round multiplex PCR followed. TCRdb re-called the multiplex PCR reads with MiXCR, one entry per CDR3 protein. The table lists over 12,000 distinct CDR3 sequences, roughly 50% of them singletons, with roughly 50% in the top ten. Input material: peripheral blood. The receptors derive from a woman in her thirties with Graves' ophthalmopathy.

In regard to this clonotype: An end of the junction differs from the germline gene, which may be a read error. This rearrangement joins TRBV12-3 or TRBV12-4 to TRBJ1-5; no reliable D call. The CDR3 extends over 13 amino acids. CDR3 amino acids: CVSSKSSNQPQHF. CDR3 coding DNA: TGTGTCAGCAGTAAATCAAGCAATCAGCCCCAGCATTTT.

In this sample, this clonotype turned up many times. Given a much more abundant clone one base away, this may be a read error. V gene TRBV5-8 combines with J gene TRBJ2-7; perhaps TRBD1 as D (6 bases). Germline V gives CDR1 SGHTS, CDR2 YDEGEE. V was pared by 5 bases and J by 2 bases, with 14 bases between. The CDR3 consists of 14 residues. The DNA of the CDR3 is TGTGCCAGCAGTTTTACAGGGAGCGCCTACGAGCAGTACTTC. This encodes CASSFTGSAYEQYF.

Details on this clonotype: A much larger clone lies a single base off, so this may be a read error. The chain employs TRBV18 and TRBJ2-7; 8 positions match TRBD1. The CDR3 totals 15 residues. CDR1 is KGHSH and CDR2 is LQKENI in the germline V gene. V was clipped by 6 bases and J by 6 bases; unmatched bases: 13. The CDR3 nucleotides read TGTGCCAGCTCCAGAACAGGGGGAAGAAACTGCGAGCAGTACTTC. The encoded protein is CASSRTGGRNCEQYF.

Sample share makes this clonotype medium-sized. The chain links TRBV7-3 to TRBJ2-1; D is uncertain. V was cut by 5 bases and J by 4 bases, with 12 bases left in between. The CDR3 is made up of 14 amino acids. Germline lookup yields CDR1 SGHTA and CDR2 FQGTGA. CDR3 sequence: CASSQMAEYNEQFF. As DNA, the CDR3 is TGTGCCAGCAGCCAGATGGCGGAATACAATGAGCAGTTCTTC.

This clonotype was detected ten times or more. The V gene is TRBV20-1, the J gene TRBJ2-7; tentative D call: TRBD2 (6 bases). Trimming removed 2 bases at V and 3 bases at J, with 14 bases between. This CDR3 is 14 amino acids long. Per germline, CDR1 DFQATT and CDR2 SNEGSKA (reference sequence). The CDR3 coding sequence is TGCAGTGCTAGAAAGGAGGGACCAGGCTACGAGCAGTACTTC. Residues: CSARKEGPGYEQYF.

V gene TRBV19 combines with J gene TRBJ2-7; TRBD1 matches at 11 bases. Germline V lookup: CDR1 LNHDA, CDR2 SQIVND (reference sequence). V was clipped by 9 bases and J by 2 bases; unmatched bases: 6. There are 14 residues in the CDR3. The CDR3 region has the DNA TGTGCCAGAAAAAAGGGACAGGGGGCCTACGAGCAGTACTTC. Translated: CARKKGQGAYEQYF.

This clonotype was counted ten times or more. The V gene is TRBV10-3, the J gene TRBJ1-4, with no clear D. Trimming pared 0 bases from V and 7 bases from J, leaving 3 bases between. Germline loops: CDR1 ENHRY, CDR2 SYGVKD. This CDR3 is built from 12 residues. CDR3 DNA: TGTGCCATCAGTGAGTCAGCTGAAAAACTGTTTTTT. It translates to CAISESAEKLFF.

The chain couples TRBV6-4 to TRBJ2-3; 11 bases align to TRBD2. The CDR3 runs 15 residues. The V segment lost 4 bases and the J segment 3 bases; nucleotides outside the gene matches: 3. From germline, CDR1 is MRHNA and CDR2 SNTAGT. CDR3 amino acids: CASSVLAGETDTQYF. CDR3 bases: TGTGCCAGCAGTGTACTAGCGGGAGAGACAGATACGCAGTATTTT.

This chain links TRBV7-3 with TRBJ2-3; D possibly corresponds to TRBD2 (5 bases). Germline V gene sequence: CDR1 SGHTA, CDR2 FQGTGA. The CDR3 extends over 14 amino acids. With 6 bases removed from V and 2 bases from J, the gap between germline ends came to 12 bases. As DNA, the CDR3 is TGTGCCAGCAGGAGGGCGGGTGCCACAGATACGCAGTATTTT. Its protein is CASRRAGATDTQYF.

This clonotype counts as medium-sized (0.01 to 0.1%). The chain joins TRBV7-8 to TRBJ1-2; perhaps TRBD1 as D (5 bases). CDR1 and CDR2 from the germline V gene are SGHVS and FQNEAQ. Trimming removed 6 bases at V and 8 bases at J, with 10 bases between. The length of the CDR3 is 11 residues. CDR3 bases: TGTGCCAGCAGTCCAGGGTGGGGCTACACCTTC. This gives the protein CASSPGWGYTF.

This clonotype has more than one count but fewer than ten. The J gene is TRBJ2-3, the V gene TRBV7-2; D might be TRBD1 or TRBD2, each matching 5 bases. There are 16 residues in the CDR3. Trimming stripped 10 bases from V and 0 bases from J, with 20 bases between. CDR1 SGHTA and CDR2 FQGNSA come from the germline V gene. Here the CDR3 DNA reads TGTGCCAAAACCGACCCCCGGGGCCGCAGCACAGATACGCAGTATTTT. Translation gives CAKTDPRGRSTDTQYF. The complete variable domain, with remaining parts taken from reference TRBV7-2 and TRBJ2-3, reads GAGVSQSPSNKVTEKGKDVELRCDPISGHTALYWYRQSLGQGLEFLIYFQGNSAPDKSGLPSDRFSAERTGGSVSTLTIQRTQQEDSAVYLCAKTDPRGRSTDTQYFGPGTRLTVL.

This clonotype has only a few counts. This chain uses TRBV5-1 with TRBJ2-7; the D is unclear. The ends were cut back, 3 bases at V and 0 bases at J, with 13 bases in the middle. Per germline, CDR1 SGHRS and CDR2 YFSETQ. The CDR3 spans 15 residues. The CDR3, as DNA: TGCGCCAGCAGCTCCATAGGTAGTAGCTCCTACGAGCAGTACTTC. Translating it yields CASSSIGSSSYEQYF.

This clonotype rates as medium-sized. The chain couples TRBV7-3 to TRBJ2-1; TRBD1 might be the D (6 bases). Trimming stripped 5 bases from V and 6 bases from J, with 11 bases between. The germline gives CDR1 SGHTA, CDR2 FQGTGA. This CDR3 comprises 13 residues. The CDR3 protein is CASSTGQTNEQFF. As DNA, the CDR3 is TGTGCCAGCAGCACGGGACAAACCAATGAGCAGTTCTTC.

Comments on this clonotype: Since the CDR3 does not end with the conserved phenylalanine or tryptophan, this likely comes from a read error. This sequence joins TRBV5-1 and TRBJ1-1; D might be TRBD1 (5 bases). V gave up 2 bases and J gave up 11 bases, with 22 bases separating them. The CDR3 covers 15 residues. Germline CDR1 SGHRS, CDR2 YFSETQ. The CDR3 sequence: CASSLSQGRRLEAFL. The CDR3 region has the DNA TGCGCCAGCAGCTTATCGCAGGGAAGAAGGTTGGAGGCTTTCCTT.

The table lists this clonotype with many counts. The chain employs TRBV6-6 and TRBJ2-4; D remains ambiguous. The V and J ends lost 10 bases and 0 bases respectively, with 7 bases between them. The CDR3 spans 12 residues. From germline, CDR1 is MNHNY and CDR2 SVGAGI (reference sequence). The CDR3: CATSVAKNIQYF. CDR3 coding DNA: TGTGCCACGAGCGTAGCCAAAAACATTCAGTACTTC.

In its sample, this clonotype was seen many times. The rearrangement uses TRBV5-4 and TRBJ1-6; 8 bases match TRBD1. This CDR3 has 14 residues. The germline V gene has CDR1 SGHNT and CDR2 YYREEE (reference sequence). V shed 0 bases, J shed 7 bases, and the junction held 0 bases outside the gene matches. Written as DNA, the CDR3 is TGTGCCAGCAGCTTGGGACAGGGGAATTCACCCCTCCACTTT. It encodes CASSLGQGNSPLHF.

This clonotype was observed many times. The rearrangement uses TRBV7-9 and TRBJ2-7; 8 nucleotides align to TRBD2. This CDR3 has 14 residues. After removal of 5 bases from V and 5 bases from J, the junction contained 8 bases not matched to a gene. In germline, CDR1 is SEHNR, CDR2 FQNEAQ (reference sequence). Written as DNA, the CDR3 is TGTGCCAGCAGCACAGCGGGAGCCCTCCACGAGCAGTACTTC. It yields the protein CASSTAGALHEQYF.

By share, this clonotype counts as medium-sized. The genes are TRBV6-5 and TRBJ1-2; no firm D call. The CDR3 contains 14 residues. The V and J ends lost 2 bases and 4 bases respectively, with 11 bases between them. Germline CDR1 reads MNHEY; CDR2 reads SVGAGI. CDR3 sequence (DNA): TGTGCCAGCAGTTACGGTCGGGGTAGCTATGGCTACACCTTC. Protein: CASSYGRGSYGYTF.

By share, this clonotype counts as medium-sized. The chain carries TRBV9 and TRBJ2-7; D gene unclear. CDR1 is SGDLS, CDR2 YYNGEE, per germline. V lost 0 bases, J lost 5 bases, and 0 bases lay in between. CDR3 length equals 10 residues. The CDR3 region has the DNA TGTGCCAGCAGCGTAGACGAGCAGTACTTC. Translating it yields CASSVDEQYF. The whole variable domain, filled in from reference TRBV9 and TRBJ2-7, reads DSGVTQTPKHLITATGQRVTLRCSPRSGDLSVYWYQQSLDQGLQFLIQYYNGEERAKGNILERFSAQQFPDLHSELNLSSLELGDSALYFCASSVDEQYFGPGTRLTVT.

This clonotype was seen a handful of times. The chain joins TRBV20-1 to TRBJ2-5; D may be TRBD2 (6 bases). CDR1 is DFQATT and CDR2 is SNEGSKA in the germline V gene (reference sequence). Trimming took off 0 bases at V and 0 bases at J, with 14 bases between the two ends. This CDR3 region has 16 residues. The CDR3 protein is CSARDRIAVYQETQYF. The CDR3 region has the DNA TGCAGTGCTAGAGATCGAATAGCGGTGTACCAAGAGACCCAGTACTTC.